This T cell receptor (beta chain) was captured in a study of blood T cell repertoires in COVID-19. About the study: The study drew acute and convalescent COVID-19 samples from the United States, Italy and Spain. Sources were T cells, B-cell-depleted T cells, or PBMCs; the material itself was cDNA or gDNA.

The CDR3 is 14 residues long. The germline V and J ends were trimmed by 2 bases and 0 bases, with 7 bases remaining between them. Per germline, CDR1 SNHLY and CDR2 FYNNEI. Authors' analysis steps: Amplification with reference gene primers provided the estimates of nucleated cell counts. Using immunoSEQ multiplex PCR, the repertoire was profiled, and TCRdb retains in-frame clones only, with some absent. D and trimming were read from the DNA, whereas the V and J calls and clone size are those reported in that table. The sample has about 330,000 clones; 88% are singletons. The rearrangement joins TRBV2 to TRBJ1-2, with no clear D. This clonotype was sampled from a man aged 30 to 45 who had recovered from COVID-19. Source material: PBMCs or T cells enriched from blood (not recorded which). The CDR3 is CASSEQATNYGYTF. Written as DNA, the CDR3 is TGTGCCAGCAGTGAACAGGCGACTAACTATGGCTACACCTTC.